These 20 T cell receptor beta chains share one sample of origin, sequenced in a study of blood T cell repertoires in COVID-19. This table comes from immunoSEQ multiplex PCR, and its TCRdb copy is limited to in-frame clones, with some not included. Of 84,000 or so clones listed, around nine tenths were seen once; the top ten hold almost 5.5%. Material for sequencing was peripheral blood. Source of these receptors: a man aged 60-69 years with acute or convalescent COVID-19.

V usage is TRBV5-1 and J usage is TRBJ1-1, with TRBD1 matching 8 bases. With V trimmed by 4 bases and J by 0 bases, 2 bases remained unmatched. The CDR3 is 14 amino acids. Germline CDR1 reads SGHRS; CDR2 reads YFSETQ. Here the CDR3 reads CASSGQGLNTEAFF. CDR3 nucleotides: TGCGCCAGCAGCGGACAGGGTCTGAACACTGAAGCTTTCTTT.

This sequence joins TRBV5-8 and TRBJ1-2, with D hard to call. Germline-derived CDR1 and CDR2 are SGHTS and YDEGEE. V lost 6 bases and J 2 bases, leaving 23 bases between the germline ends. The CDR3 has 17 amino acids. The chain's CDR3 is CASISRKLWPRNYGYTF. The CDR3 nucleotides are TGTGCCAGCATCTCGCGGAAGTTATGGCCTCGAAACTATGGCTACACCTTC. Based on the CDR3 plus reference TRBV5-8 and TRBJ1-2, the full variable domain is EAGVTQSPTHLIKTRGQQATLRCSPISGHTSVYWYQQALGLGLQFLLWYDEGEERNRGNFPPRFSGRQFPNYSSELNVNALELEDSALYLCASISRKLWPRNYGYTFGSGTRLTVV.

The chain recombines TRBV27 with TRBJ2-5; 7 bases line up with TRBD2. After removal of 6 bases from V and 1 base from J, the junction contained 8 bases not matched to a gene. In germline, CDR1 is MNHEY, CDR2 SMNVEV (reference sequence). CDR3 length equals 15 residues. CDR3 in amino acids: CASRASGAFQETQYF. CDR3 bases: TGTGCCAGCAGAGCGAGCGGGGCGTTCCAAGAGACCCAGTACTTC.

In its sample, this clone was seen once. The gene calls are TRBV6-5 and TRBJ1-1; maybe TRBD1 (5 bases). With 0 bases removed from V and 4 bases from J, the gap between germline ends came to 6 bases. Germline CDR1 reads MNHEY; CDR2 reads SVGAGI. This CDR3 spans 13 amino acids. The CDR3 protein is CASSYSGGTEAFF. CDR3 DNA sequence: TGTGCCAGCAGTTACTCGGGGGGCACTGAAGCTTTCTTT.

The rearrangement links TRBV6-5 to TRBJ2-2; D might be TRBD1 (6 bases). Trimming removed 2 bases at V and 3 bases at J, with 13 bases between. Per germline, CDR1 MNHEY and CDR2 SVGAGI. The CDR3 length is 16 residues. CDR3 bases: TGTGCCAGCAGTTACGGGTGGGGGCAGGACACCGGGGAGCTGTTTTTT. Translation: CASSYGWGQDTGELFF.

The chain is built from TRBV7-8 and TRBJ1-1, with a tentative D call TRBD1 (6 bases). The CDR3 runs 16 residues. Germline V lookup: CDR1 SGHVS, CDR2 FQNEAQ. Trimming shortened V by 1 base and J by 0 bases, and 12 bases separated the two germline ends. The CDR3 spells CASSLGGQFMNTEAFF. CDR3 nucleotides: TGTGCCAGCAGCTTAGGAGGACAGTTTATGAACACTGAAGCTTTCTTT.

CDR3 protein: CASNRQGRETQYF. CDR3 in DNA: TGTGCCAGCAATCGACAGGGTAGGGAGACCCAGTACTTC. The chain links TRBV6-5 to TRBJ2-5; TRBD1 agrees at 7 bases. The CDR3 consists of 13 residues. J was trimmed by 5 bases and V by 7 bases; bases with no gene match: 7. CDR1 MNHEY and CDR2 SVGAGI come from the germline V gene.

V usage is TRBV10-3 and J usage is TRBJ1-1; D uncertain. The CDR3 length is 12 residues. CDR1 and CDR2 (germline): ENHRY, SYGVKD. Trimming left V 2 bases short and J 6 bases short, with 7 bases between. CDR3 sequence: CAISENRAEAFF. In nucleotides, the CDR3 is TGTGCCATCAGTGAGAACAGAGCTGAAGCTTTCTTT.

The rearrangement links TRBV11-2 to TRBJ2-1, with 13 bases lining up with TRBD2. Trimming at V came to 5 bases and at J to 9 bases, leaving 10 bases not matched to a gene. The germline gives CDR1 SGHAT, CDR2 FQNNGV. This CDR3 has 16 residues. CDR3 region: CASSRGTSGGATEQFF. CDR3 bases: TGTGCCAGCAGCCGTGGCACTAGCGGGGGGGCAACTGAGCAGTTCTTC.

The sample holds a few counts of this clone. J is TRBJ1-1 and V is TRBV5-1; 11 positions match TRBD1. CDR1 and CDR2 from the germline V gene are SGHRS and YFSETQ. The V and J ends lost 4 bases and 4 bases, in that order; junction bases with no gene match: 3. This CDR3 comprises 14 residues. CDR3 sequence (DNA): TGCGCCAGCAGCCCCGGGACAGGGGGCACTGAAGCTTTCTTT. It is translated as CASSPGTGGTEAFF.

The V call is TRBV4-2, the J call TRBJ2-3; 9 bases align to TRBD2. The CDR3 extends over 17 amino acids. The trim removed 0 bases at V and 2 bases at J, leaving 6 bases unmatched. In germline, CDR1 is LGHNA, CDR2 YNFKEQ. This CDR3 is CASSQDRSGGLTDTQYF. The CDR3 DNA sequence: TGTGCCAGCAGCCAAGATCGCAGCGGGGGGCTCACAGATACGCAGTATTTT.

This clone was detected a few times. The CDR3 region is CASSEGTGDGYTF. The CDR3 coding sequence is TGTGCCAGCAGTGAAGGGACAGGGGATGGCTACACCTTC. This sequence joins TRBV2 and TRBJ1-2; 9 bases line up with TRBD1. Germline V gene data show CDR1 as SNHLY and CDR2 as FYNNEI. The CDR3 is made up of 13 amino acids. J was trimmed by 6 bases and V by 1 base; bases with no gene match: 0.

The rearrangement joins TRBV3-1 (or the pseudogene TRBV3-2) to TRBJ1-3, with D tentatively TRBD1 (5 bases). Germline CDR1 reads LGHDT; CDR2 reads YNNKEL (reference sequence). The length of the CDR3 is 15 residues. The germline V and J ends were trimmed by 0 bases and 2 bases, with 8 bases remaining between them. The CDR3 loop reads CASSQDRVPGNTIYF. The CDR3 DNA reads TGTGCCAGCAGCCAAGACAGGGTACCTGGAAACACCATATATTTT.

This clone came up a few times. The chain joins TRBV4-2 to TRBJ1-2, with D possibly matching TRBD1 (5 bases). CDR3 size: 15 residues. The germline CDR1 and CDR2 sequences are LGHNA and YNFKEQ. V lost 0 bases and J 3 bases, leaving 11 bases between the germline ends. The CDR3 DNA reads as TGTGCCAGCAGCCAAGATGTCAGGGAAGACTATGGCTACACCTTC. Amino acid sequence: CASSQDVREDYGYTF.

This rearrangement joins TRBV9 to TRBJ2-1; TRBD1 matches 7 bases. The V and J ends lost 2 bases and 1 base, in that order; junction bases with no gene match: 3. The CDR3 sequence is 15 residues long. CDR1 is SGDLS, CDR2 YYNGEE, per germline. The CDR3 DNA follows: TGTGCCAGCAGCGTCGGGACAGAGTCCTACAATGAGCAGTTCTTC. Translated: CASSVGTESYNEQFF.

The chain uses TRBV9 and TRBJ1-2, with TRBD1 matching over 10 bases. Germline lookup yields CDR1 SGDLS and CDR2 YYNGEE. The CDR3 has 15 residues. Trimming removed 3 bases from V and 8 bases from J; junction bases left unmatched: 10. The CDR3 region has the DNA TGTGCCAGCAGCGGGGGACAGGGGATTCCTCTCGGCTACACCTTC. This gives the protein CASSGGQGIPLGYTF.

This clone has only a few counts. This chain links TRBV5-4 with TRBJ2-1; no reliable D call. Trimming removed 1 base from V and 8 bases from J, with 10 bases in between. Germline V CDR1 and CDR2: SGHNT, YYREEE (reference sequence). This CDR3 spans 13 amino acids. CDR3 bases: TGTGCCAGCAGCTTGAGCCGTACCCATGAGCAGTTCTTC. This sequence encodes CASSLSRTHEQFF.

The rearrangement joins TRBV14 to TRBJ1-1; TRBD1 matches 9 bases. The CDR3 runs to 17 residues. The V gene's germline CDR1 is SGHDN and CDR2 FVKESK. V dropped 4 bases and J dropped 0; count of bases not matched to a gene: 9. The DNA of the CDR3 is TGTGCCAGCAGCCTATACAGGGGGCCCGGGATGAACACTGAAGCTTTCTTT. Encoded protein: CASSLYRGPGMNTEAFF.

The rearrangement joins TRBV10-3 to TRBJ2-5, with D maybe TRBD1 (6 bases). The CDR3 length is 13 residues. Germline V gene sequence: CDR1 ENHRY, CDR2 SYGVKD. V shed 6 bases and J shed 3 bases, with 11 bases lying between them. This CDR3 is CAISSGAEETQYF. In DNA form, the CDR3 reads TGTGCCATCAGCTCAGGGGCGGAAGAGACCCAGTACTTC.

The J gene is TRBJ2-2, the V gene TRBV5-1; weak D call: TRBD2 (6 bases). Germline V gene lookup returns CDR1 SGHRS and CDR2 YFSETQ. V lost 0 bases and J 6 bases, leaving 12 bases between the germline ends. The CDR3 contains 15 residues. The CDR3 region has the DNA TGCGCCAGCAGCTTGGCGGGGGATCCGGCCGGGGAGCTGTTTTTT. Protein sequence: CASSLAGDPAGELFF. The variable domain in full, completed from reference TRBV5-1 and TRBJ2-2, reads KAGVTQTPRYLIKTRGQQVTLSCSPISGHRSVSWYQQTPGQGLQFLFEYFSETQRNKGNFPGRFSGRQFSNSRSEMNVSTLELGDSALYLCASSLAGDPAGELFFGEGSRLTVL.